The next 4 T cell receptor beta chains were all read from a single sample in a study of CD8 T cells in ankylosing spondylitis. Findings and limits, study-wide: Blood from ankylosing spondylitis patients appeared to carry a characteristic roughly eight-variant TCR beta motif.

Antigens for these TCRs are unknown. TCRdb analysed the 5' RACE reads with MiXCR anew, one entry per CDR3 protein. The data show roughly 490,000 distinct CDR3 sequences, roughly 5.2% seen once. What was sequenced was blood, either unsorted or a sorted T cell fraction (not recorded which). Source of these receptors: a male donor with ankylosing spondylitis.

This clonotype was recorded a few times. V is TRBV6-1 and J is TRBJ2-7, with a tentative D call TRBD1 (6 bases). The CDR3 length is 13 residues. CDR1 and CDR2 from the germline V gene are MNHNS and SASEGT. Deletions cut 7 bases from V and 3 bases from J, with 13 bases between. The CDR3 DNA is TGTGCCAGCAAAAGGGGCAGGGGCTACGAGCAGTACTTC. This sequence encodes CASKRGRGYEQYF.

CDR3 amino acids: CASSPGQGRWTEAFF. The CDR3 DNA follows: TGTGCCAGCTCACCTGGACAGGGTCGATGGACTGAAGCTTTCTTT. The chain carries TRBV18 and TRBJ1-1, with 8 bases that match TRBD1. Germline CDR1 is KGHSH and CDR2 is LQKENI. The CDR3 is made up of 15 amino acids. Trimming cost V 3 bases and J 5 bases; bases outside gene matches: 8.

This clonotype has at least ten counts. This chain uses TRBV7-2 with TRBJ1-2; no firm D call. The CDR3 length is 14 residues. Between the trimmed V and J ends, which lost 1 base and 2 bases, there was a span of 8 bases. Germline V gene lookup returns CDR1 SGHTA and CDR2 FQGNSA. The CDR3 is CASSLVPGNYGYTF. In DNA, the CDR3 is TGTGCCAGCAGCTTAGTTCCAGGCAACTATGGCTACACCTTC.

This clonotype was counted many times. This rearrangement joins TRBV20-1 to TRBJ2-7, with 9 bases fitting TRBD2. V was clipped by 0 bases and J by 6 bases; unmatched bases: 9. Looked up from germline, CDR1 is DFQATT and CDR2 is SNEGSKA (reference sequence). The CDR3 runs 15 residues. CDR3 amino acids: CSARDVRGGFREQYF. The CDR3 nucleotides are TGCAGTGCTAGAGATGTGCGGGGGGGCTTCCGCGAGCAGTACTTC.